The T cell receptor (beta chain) described here comes from a study of technical replicates of blood from a few donors. The V and J ends lost 5 bases and 9 bases, in that order; junction bases with no gene match: 10. This CDR3 region has 15 residues. Germline V lookup: CDR1 SGHTA, CDR2 FQGNSA. This table comes from immunoSEQ multiplex PCR, and its TCRdb copy is limited to in-frame clones, with some not included. The sample has more than 90,000 clones; approximately 94% are singletons. The sequence derives from a human donor in good health. Sequencing was carried out using T cells isolated from PBMCs. The chain joins TRBV7-2 to TRBJ2-1; 10 nucleotides agree with TRBD2. CDR3 DNA: TGTGCCAGCAGCCTCGCCGCTAGCGGGGGCCGTGAGCAGTTCTTC. Its translation is CASSLAASGGREQFF.